Listed below are T cell receptor beta chains from one sample, sequenced in a study of control samples from healthy donors and cancer patients. Here immunoSEQ multiplex PCR was the method, and the copy in TCRdb shows in-frame clones only, minus some. The sample shows nearly 55,000 clones, 95% to 97% of them seen only once. The sequenced sample was blood. These receptor sequences come from a woman aged 30 to 39 in good health. CDR3s include the opening cysteine and the closing phenylalanine or tryptophan. Fields, in order: V gene, D gene, clone size, J gene, CDR3 protein, CDR3 DNA. D genes are given only for firm matches. Rows may omit the clone size; those that give it use once, few, many or a size class.

>TRBV15|-|-|TRBJ2-7
CATSPGSFGNEQYF
TGTGCCACCAGCCCCGGGAGCTTCGGCAACGAGCAGTACTTC
>TRBV19|TRBD1|-|TRBJ1-1
CASSPQGASTSVTEAFF
TGTGCCAGTAGTCCTCAGGGGGCCTCAACGTCGGTCACTGAAGCTTTCTTT
>TRBV7-9|TRBD1|-|TRBJ1-6
CASTPGDGQGPHSPLHF
TGTGCCAGCACCCCGGGAGATGGACAGGGACCCCACTCACCCCTCCACTTT
>TRBV12-3/TRBV12-4|-|-|TRBJ1-2
CASSPSVGGYTF
TGTGCCAGCAGCCCAAGTGTGGGCGGCTACACCTTC
>TRBV3-1/TRBV3-2|-|-|TRBJ1-1
CASSPPGWNTEAFF
TGTGCCAGCAGTCCGCCAGGATGGAACACTGAAGCTTTCTTT
>TRBV15|TRBD2|-|TRBJ2-7
CATSSTLAGGHEQYF
TGTGCCACCAGCAGTACCCTAGCGGGAGGCCACGAGCAGTACTTC
>TRBV18|TRBD1|-|TRBJ1-5
CASSRQGMSNQPQHF
TGTGCCAGCTCTCGACAGGGCATGAGTAATCAGCCCCAGCATTTT
>TRBV28|TRBD2|-|TRBJ2-3
CASSLYSGPTDTQYF
TGTGCCAGCAGTTTATATAGCGGGCCCACAGATACGCAGTATTTT
>TRBV19|TRBD2|-|TRBJ2-4
CASSVESGRFNIQYF
TGTGCCAGTAGTGTGGAGAGCGGGAGGTTTAACATTCAGTACTTC
>TRBV2|TRBD1|-|TRBJ2-5
CARTDRGQETQYF
TGTGCCAGAACGGACAGGGGGCAAGAGACCCAGTACTTC
>TRBV6-1|-|-|TRBJ1-5
CASSEFGAGQPQHF
TGTGCCAGCAGTGAATTCGGGGCAGGTCAGCCCCAGCATTTT
>TRBV10-2|TRBD2|-|TRBJ2-7
CARSGRGVSDHSYEQYF
TGCGCCCGCAGTGGGCGGGGGGTAAGCGACCACTCCTACGAGCAGTACTTC
>TRBV21-1|-|-|TRBJ1-1
CASRKGSGSPEAFF
TGTGCCAGCAGAAAAGGGTCAGGGAGTCCTGAAGCTTTCTTT
>TRBV3-1/TRBV3-2|-|-|TRBJ1-2
CASSQVGSGVYGYTF
TGTGCCAGCAGCCAAGTTGGTAGTGGCGTTTATGGCTACACCTTC
>TRBV30|-|-|TRBJ2-1
CAWNLGKTTRDEQFF
TGTGCCTGGAACCTGGGGAAAACCACGCGCGATGAGCAGTTCTTC
>TRBV27|-|-|TRBJ2-5
CASSLVGGETQYF
TGTGCCAGCAGTCTAGTGGGGGGAGAGACCCAGTACTTC
>TRBV23-1|TRBD1|-|TRBJ2-5
CASSHPDRGRQETQYF
TGCGCCAGCAGTCATCCGGACAGGGGTAGACAAGAGACCCAGTACTTC
>TRBV5-3|TRBD2|-|TRBJ2-1
CARSERAPREGQCFEQFF
TGTGCCAGAAGCGAACGAGCACCACGGGAGGGTCAGTGTTTTGAGCAGTTCTTC
>TRBV30|TRBD1|-|TRBJ1-5
CAWREQGTNQPQHF
TGTGCCTGGAGGGAACAGGGGACCAATCAGCCCCAGCATTTT
>TRBV10-1|-|-|TRBJ2-1
CASSDRASSSYNEQFF
TGCGCCAGCAGTGATCGGGCAAGCAGCTCCTACAATGAGCAGTTCTTC
>TRBV6-5|-|-|TRBJ2-2
CASSPDSNTGELFF
TGTGCCAGCAGCCCAGATTCGAACACCGGGGAGCTGTTTTTT
>TRBV2|-|-|TRBJ2-2
CAGGSTNTGELFF
TGTGCCGGGGGGTCTACTAACACCGGGGAGCTGTTTTTT
>TRBV19|-|-|TRBJ2-1
CASKDSGVDEQFF
TGTGCCAGTAAGGACTCTGGCGTCGATGAGCAGTTCTTC
>TRBV9|TRBD1|-|TRBJ1-1
CASSPGTGGNTEAFF
TGTGCCAGCAGCCCAGGGACAGGGGGAAATACTGAAGCTTTCTTT
>TRBV18|-|once|TRBJ1-1
CASSPGRNTEAFF
TGTGCCAGCTCACCAGGGCGGAACACTGAAGCTTTCTTT
>TRBV7-9|TRBD1|once|TRBJ2-5
CASSAQGAGGETQYF
TGTGCCAGCAGCGCACAGGGGGCTGGGGGAGAGACCCAGTACTTC
>TRBV11-2|-|-|TRBJ2-7
CASSFAPLTVRDSYEQYF
TGTGCCAGCAGCTTCGCCCCCCTCACTGTAAGAGACTCCTACGAGCAGTACTTC
>TRBV15|-|-|TRBJ1-2
CATSRLLGVHGYTF
TGTGCCACCAGCAGGCTCCTAGGGGTACATGGCTACACCTTC
>TRBV9|TRBD1|-|TRBJ1-2
CASSPFPTGDYGYTF
TGTGCCAGCAGCCCATTCCCAACAGGGGACTATGGCTACACCTTC
>TRBV30|-|once|TRBJ1-2
CAWGHYGYTF
TGTGCCTGGGGGCACTATGGCTACACCTTC
>TRBV30|TRBD2|-|TRBJ2-1
CAWRQTSGRMDEQFF
TGTGCCTGGAGACAGACTAGCGGGAGGATGGATGAGCAGTTCTTC
>TRBV4-2|-|-|TRBJ1-1
CASSLRRNTEAFF
TGTGCCAGCAGCTTAAGGAGGAACACTGAAGCTTTCTTT
>TRBV11-2|-|-|TRBJ2-1
CASSLSGGRGEQFF
TGTGCCAGCAGCTTATCAGGGGGGCGGGGTGAGCAGTTCTTC
>TRBV4-1|-|-|TRBJ2-5
CASSQALGLAQETQYF
TGCGCCAGCAGCCAAGCCCTCGGACTCGCACAAGAGACCCAGTACTTC
>TRBV12-5|-|-|TRBJ2-3
CASGLTTHRSDTQYF
TGTGCTAGTGGTTTGACTACTCACAGGTCAGATACGCAGTATTTT
>TRBV9|-|-|TRBJ2-3
CASSVVGTSTDTQYF
TGTGCCAGCAGCGTAGTAGGAACTAGCACAGATACGCAGTATTTT
>TRBV3-1/TRBV3-2|TRBD2|-|TRBJ2-1
CASSPGLAGLSSYNEQFF
TGTGCCAGCAGCCCGGGACTAGCGGGGCTTAGCTCCTACAATGAGCAGTTCTTC
>TRBV28|-|-|TRBJ1-1
CASSPHENTEAFF
TGTGCCAGCAGTCCTCACGAGAACACTGAAGCTTTCTTT
>TRBV24-1|-|-|TRBJ2-3
CATSPSFPSTDTQYF
TGTGCCACCAGTCCCAGTTTCCCTAGCACAGATACGCAGTATTTT
>TRBV7-9|-|-|TRBJ2-4
CASSFDPKSAKNIQYF
TGTGCCAGCAGCTTTGATCCGAAATCGGCCAAAAACATTCAGTACTTC
>TRBV18|TRBD1|-|TRBJ1-5
CASSQQGRDQPQHF
TGTGCCAGCTCTCAACAGGGGAGGGATCAGCCCCAGCATTTT
>TRBV12-1|-|-|TRBJ1-2
CASSFGGGKNYGYTF
TGTGCCAGCAGCTTTGGAGGGGGCAAAAACTATGGCTACACCTTC
>TRBV6-5|TRBD1|-|TRBJ1-5
CASSTTGEGQPQHF
TGTGCCAGCTCAACGACAGGGGAAGGTCAGCCCCAGCATTTT